These 17 T cell receptor beta chains originate from one sample sequenced in a study of blood T cell repertoires in COVID-19. The method was immunoSEQ multiplex PCR; TCRdb's version includes in-frame clones alone and lacks a portion of them. The sample includes 110,000 to 150,000 clones, around 78% of them seen just once. Sequenced material: peripheral blood. Every receptor here comes from a woman aged 55-69 years with acute or convalescent COVID-19.

This clone has a handful of counts. V and J are TRBV27 and TRBJ2-1; 9 nucleotides line up with TRBD1. Germline CDR1 MNHEY, CDR2 SMNVEV (reference sequence). The CDR3 totals 16 residues. Trimming took 3 bases from V and 8 from J; bases not matched to a gene: 11. The CDR3 spells CASSFGTGLGMDEQFF. In DNA form, the CDR3 reads TGTGCCAGCAGTTTCGGGACAGGGCTCGGGATGGATGAGCAGTTCTTC.

The chain is built from TRBV27 and TRBJ2-1; a weak D match, TRBD2 (6 bases). CDR1 is MNHEY, CDR2 SMNVEV, per germline (reference sequence). The CDR3 is 16 residues long. Trimming took 5 bases from V and 2 from J, leaving 16 bases between them. The CDR3 loop is CASSPRGLGPYNEQFF. CDR3 in DNA: TGTGCCAGCAGTCCCCGGGGGTTGGGCCCCTACAATGAGCAGTTCTTC.

The chain is built from TRBV19 and TRBJ1-5, with D possibly matching TRBD1 (6 bases). The CDR3 loop spans 15 amino acids. V was shortened by 5 bases and J by 1 base, with 12 bases between the two germline ends. From germline, CDR1 is LNHDA and CDR2 SQIVND (reference sequence). The CDR3 DNA sequence: TGTGCCAGTAGTGCTAACAGGGAAAGCAATCAGCCCCAGCATTTT. Protein sequence: CASSANRESNQPQHF.

V gene TRBV7-8 combines with J gene TRBJ1-3; unclear D gene. This CDR3 has 16 amino acids. The germline V gene has CDR1 SGHVS and CDR2 FQNEAQ. The V and J ends lost 2 bases and 3 bases respectively, with 14 bases between them. CDR3 amino acids: CASSLWATVGGNTIYF. CDR3 DNA sequence: TGTGCCAGCAGCTTATGGGCGACGGTGGGTGGAAACACCATATATTTT.

The chain combines TRBV5-1 with TRBJ2-2, with 16 bases lining up with TRBD2. Trimming removed 3 bases from V and 4 bases from J; junction bases left unmatched: 3. Germline assignment: CDR1 SGHRS and CDR2 YFSETQ. This CDR3 has 17 amino acids. The CDR3 spells CASSWGTSGRATGELFF. The DNA of the CDR3 is TGCGCCAGCAGCTGGGGGACTAGCGGGAGGGCCACCGGGGAGCTGTTTTTT.

Notes on this clone: The sample contains more than one DNA sequence encoding this CDR3. This chain connects TRBV12-3 or TRBV12-4 to TRBJ1-5; D may be TRBD1 (6 bases). V was pared by 2 bases and J by 5 bases, with 7 bases between. The CDR3 is made up of 13 amino acids. The CDR3 loop is CASSLRGYQPQHF. CDR3 nucleotide sequence: TGTGCCAGCAGTTTAAGGGGGTATCAGCCCCAGCATTTT.

The V gene is TRBV10-3, the J gene TRBJ1-1; a weak D match, TRBD1 (5 bases). Germline lookup yields CDR1 ENHRY and CDR2 SYGVKD. Trimming left V 3 bases short and J 5 bases short, with 10 bases between. There are 13 residues in the CDR3. The CDR3 DNA reads as TGTGCCATCAGTGACTCCGGGGGGACTGAAGCTTTCTTT. Translating gives CAISDSGGTEAFF.

The CDR3 spells CASSQVAGGPAVEQYF. Written as DNA, the CDR3 is TGTGCCAGCAGCCAAGTAGCGGGAGGCCCAGCTGTGGAGCAGTACTTC. This sequence joins TRBV3-1 (or the pseudogene TRBV3-2) and TRBJ2-7, with TRBD2 matching 10 bases. The length of the CDR3 is 16 residues. V trimming: 1 base; J trimming: 7 bases; junction bases outside the gene matches: 10. The germline V gene encodes CDR1 LGHDT and CDR2 YNNKEL (reference sequence).

This clone was recorded many times. The J gene is TRBJ2-7, the V gene TRBV9; 9 bases are shared with TRBD2. V dropped 0 bases and J dropped 5; count of bases not matched to a gene: 12. Germline-derived CDR1 and CDR2 are SGDLS and YYNGEE. The CDR3 totals 17 residues. The CDR3 DNA sequence: TGTGCCAGCAGCGTAGGGAGTTCGCGGGAGGGCCCGCACGAGCAGTACTTC. Translating gives CASSVGSSREGPHEQYF. Looking up the rest from reference TRBV9 and TRBJ2-7 gives the full variable domain: DSGVTQTPKHLITATGQRVTLRCSPRSGDLSVYWYQQSLDQGLQFLIQYYNGEERAKGNILERFSAQQFPDLHSELNLSSLELGDSALYFCASSVGSSREGPHEQYFGPGTRLTVT.

The gene calls are TRBV14 and TRBJ2-6; a possible D gene is TRBD1 (5 bases). The CDR3 covers 20 residues. V was shortened by 0 bases and J by 0 bases, with 18 bases between the two germline ends. Germline CDR1 and CDR2: SGHDN and FVKESK. The CDR3 DNA follows: TGTGCCAGCAGCCAAGATCTTCGGAAGGGGCGCTACTCTGGGGCCAACGTCCTGACTTTC. It is translated as CASSQDLRKGRYSGANVLTF.

This chain joins TRBV20-1 and TRBJ1-1, with D maybe TRBD1 (5 bases). CDR1 is DFQATT and CDR2 is SNEGSKA in the germline V gene (reference sequence). V shed 5 bases and J shed 5 bases, with 6 bases lying between them. The CDR3 has 10 residues. Here the CDR3 reads CSAGGTEAFF. CDR3 DNA: TGCAGTGCTGGGGGGACTGAAGCTTTCTTT.

This clone was seen only a few times. The rearrangement links TRBV28 to TRBJ1-5; TRBD1 might be the D (6 bases). The CDR3 runs 16 residues. The ends were cut back, 2 bases at V and 5 bases at J, with 16 bases in the middle. Germline CDR1 and CDR2: MDHEN and SYDVKM. The CDR3 DNA reads TGTGCCAGCAGTTTAGCAAACAGGGATTACGATCAGCCCCAGCATTTT. Protein: CASSLANRDYDQPQHF.

J is TRBJ2-1 and V is TRBV7-6; 8 bases fit TRBD1. This CDR3 contains 14 residues. Germline CDR1 is SGHVS and CDR2 is FNYEAQ. The V segment lost 2 bases and the J segment 9 bases; nucleotides outside the gene matches: 6. Written as DNA, the CDR3 is TGTGCCAGCAGCTTAAGTCCAGGGGGCAGTGAGCAGTTCTTC. Its translation: CASSLSPGGSEQFF.

The rearrangement uses TRBV11-3 and TRBJ2-1; maybe TRBD2 (6 bases). The CDR3 runs 17 residues. The germline V gene encodes CDR1 SGHNT and CDR2 YENEEA. Trimming took 0 bases from V and 5 from J, leaving 17 bases between them. The chain's CDR3 is CASSLDLGGASHNEQFF. The DNA of the CDR3 is TGTGCCAGCAGCTTAGATCTTGGCGGGGCCTCACACAATGAGCAGTTCTTC.

This sequence joins TRBV11-2 and TRBJ2-2, with TRBD1 identical over 8 bases. This CDR3 has 15 residues. The J segment lost 4 bases and the V segment lost 3 bases, leaving 4 bases of the junction unmatched. The germline gives CDR1 SGHAT, CDR2 FQNNGV. The CDR3: CASSFQGAGTGELFF. The CDR3 DNA sequence: TGTGCCAGCAGCTTCCAGGGGGCAGGCACCGGGGAGCTGTTTTTT.

The chain combines TRBV2 with TRBJ1-2; no reliable D call. The CDR3 runs to 13 residues. In germline, CDR1 is SNHLY, CDR2 FYNNEI. V was cut by 6 bases and J by 2 bases, with 10 bases left in between. In DNA form, the CDR3 reads TGTGCCAGCAGCGCGGAGGGCAACTATGGCTACACCTTC. It codes for CASSAEGNYGYTF.

J is TRBJ2-7 and V is TRBV30; 8 bases agree with TRBD1. CDR3 length: 14 residues. With 3 bases clipped from V and 3 bases from J, the junction kept 7 bases outside the gene matches. Germline CDR1 reads GTSNPN; CDR2 reads SVGIG (reference sequence). The CDR3 DNA is TGTGCCTGGAGCACAGGGGGGCAATACTACGAGCAGTACTTC. It yields the protein CAWSTGGQYYEQYF. The whole variable domain, remainder taken from reference TRBV30 and TRBJ2-7, is SQTIHQWPATLVQPVGSPLSLECTVEGTSNPNLYWYRQAAGRGLQLLFYSVGIGQISSEVPQNLSASRPQDRQFILSSKKLLLSDSGFYLCAWSTGGQYYEQYFGPGTRLTVT.